Given below is one T cell receptor (beta chain) in context. Clones were read by immunoSEQ multiplex PCR, and TCRdb kept only the in-frame ones, dropping some. The data contain more than 7,500 clones, approximately 87% of them seen just once; the ten biggest clones take up over 4%. The sample comes from a study of T cell changes during pregnancy in multiple sclerosis. After removal of 4 bases from V and 2 bases from J, the junction contained 3 bases not matched to a gene. Germline values: CDR1 MRHNA, CDR2 SNTAGT. The length of the CDR3 is 14 residues. The source of this sequence is a female donor in good health, enrolled as a control in a pregnancy study. The rearrangement links TRBV6-4 to TRBJ2-3, with 7 bases aligning to TRBD1. Sequenced material: CD8+ T cells from peripheral blood mononuclear cells, taken in the first trimester of pregnancy. The chain's CDR3 is CASSVGGVTDTQYF. DNA of the CDR3: TGTGCCAGCAGTGTAGGGGGCGTCACAGATACGCAGTATTTT.